The 27 T cell receptor beta chains presented below share a single source sample, sequenced in a study of early stage breast cancer tumors. TCRdb's table, derived via immunoSEQ multiplex PCR, lists solely in-frame clones and lacks some. Here the sample spans about 41,000 clones, around 72% being singletons. Input material: blood. Receptors were obtained from a person aged 45-65 years with breast cancer.

This clone has only a few counts. This chain connects TRBV29-1 to TRBJ2-1; possibly TRBD2 for D (6 bases). Looked up from germline, CDR1 is SQVTM and CDR2 is ANQGSEA. V was trimmed by 6 bases and J by 6 bases, leaving 18 bases between them. There are 14 residues in the CDR3. CDR3 residues: CSVREYTGINEQFF. The CDR3, as DNA: TGCAGCGTACGGGAGTATACTGGAATCAATGAGCAGTTCTTC.

The chain carries TRBV5-4 and TRBJ2-5, with 7 bases that match TRBD2. The end of the DNA is better explained by TRBJ2-7, so the J call may be wrong. This CDR3 spans 14 amino acids. Germline-derived CDR1 and CDR2 are SGHNT and YYREEE (reference sequence). The chain's CDR3 is CASSLSGAIHEQYF. The DNA for the CDR3 is TGTGCCAGCAGCCTGAGCGGGGCGATCCACGAGCAGTACTTC.

V gene TRBV19 combines with J gene TRBJ1-4; D is ambiguous. The CDR3 sequence is 13 residues long. CDR1 is LNHDA, CDR2 SQIVND, per germline (reference sequence). Trimming pared 8 bases from V and 5 bases from J, leaving 12 bases between. The chain's CDR3 is CASADDGNEKLFF. The CDR3 bases are TGTGCCAGTGCAGACGACGGGAATGAAAAACTGTTTTTT.

The chain carries TRBV7-2 and TRBJ1-2; TRBD1 aligns across 8 bases. Germline values: CDR1 SGHTA, CDR2 FQGNSA. This CDR3 is built from 15 residues. V gave up 5 bases and J gave up 4 bases; unmatched junction bases: 9. Here the CDR3 DNA reads TGTGCCAGCAGCAAAGATCAGGGGGCTGGCTATGGCTACACCTTC. Translated: CASSKDQGAGYGYTF.

This chain joins TRBV30 and TRBJ2-1, with D possibly being TRBD2 (5 bases). The CDR3 totals 12 residues. Germline loops: CDR1 GTSNPN, CDR2 SVGIG (reference sequence). V dropped 2 bases and J dropped 10 bases, with 12 bases sitting between them. The CDR3 bases are TGTGCCTGGAGTAGGGTGGGCGGGGAGCAGTTCTTC. As protein: CAWSRVGGEQFF.

The genes are TRBV7-9 and TRBJ1-2, with D hard to call. The CDR3 runs 11 residues. V lost 7 bases and J 10 bases, leaving 13 bases between the germline ends. Germline V gene lookup returns CDR1 SEHNR and CDR2 FQNEAQ (reference sequence). The CDR3 loop reads CASTPDRVYTF. In nucleotides, the CDR3 is TGTGCCAGCACCCCGGATCGGGTCTACACCTTC.

A few counts support this clone. The chain links TRBV11-3 to TRBJ1-1; D gene ambiguous. This CDR3 has 13 amino acids. V was cut by 5 bases and J by 5 bases, with 12 bases left in between. Germline V gives CDR1 SGHNT, CDR2 YENEEA. This chain's CDR3 is CASSLREATEAFF. The CDR3 DNA is TGTGCCAGCAGCCTTCGTGAGGCGACTGAAGCTTTCTTT.

The V call is TRBV15, the J call TRBJ1-1; 8 bases are a match to TRBD1. Trimming at V came to 3 bases and at J to 4 bases, leaving 16 bases not matched to a gene. The CDR3 spans 18 residues. The V gene's germline CDR1 is LNHNV and CDR2 YYDKDF (reference sequence). CDR3 protein: CATSSGYDPSTGGTEAFF. The CDR3 nucleotides read TGTGCCACCAGCAGCGGTTATGATCCCAGTACAGGGGGCACTGAAGCTTTCTTT.

The rearrangement links TRBV6-1 to TRBJ2-3, with D perhaps matching TRBD1 (6 bases). The V and J ends lost 1 base and 3 bases respectively, with 11 bases between them. The length of the CDR3 is 15 residues. Germline lookup yields CDR1 MNHNS and CDR2 SASEGT. CDR3 sequence (DNA): TGTGCCAGCAGTGAAGGAAAGGGGGTAACAGATACGCAGTATTTT. This gives the protein CASSEGKGVTDTQYF.

The chain carries TRBV5-4 and TRBJ2-3; 7 bases line up with TRBD1. V shed 5 bases and J 7 bases; nucleotides not matched to a gene: 7. Germline V gives CDR1 SGHNT, CDR2 YYREEE (reference sequence). CDR3 length: 13 residues. CDR3 loop: CASRSTGDNTQYF. In nucleotides, the CDR3 is TGTGCCAGCAGGTCCACAGGGGACAATACGCAGTATTTT.

The chain uses TRBV7-2 and TRBJ2-7, with a weak D call TRBD2 (5 bases). With 2 bases removed from V and 2 bases from J, the gap between germline ends came to 16 bases. The CDR3 is 16 amino acids. Germline-derived CDR1 and CDR2 are SGHTA and FQGNSA. The CDR3 loop is CASSLWRADPTYEQYF. The CDR3 DNA reads TGTGCCAGCAGCTTATGGAGAGCGGACCCCACCTACGAGCAGTACTTC.

This rearrangement joins TRBV5-4 to TRBJ2-3, with 13 bases identical to TRBD2. Germline V gives CDR1 SGHNT, CDR2 YYREEE (reference sequence). V shed 4 bases, J shed 7 bases, and the junction held 12 bases outside the gene matches. CDR3 length: 17 residues. Written as DNA, the CDR3 is TGTGCCAGCAGCGTAGGGACCGGGACTAGCGGGACACATACGCAGTATTTT. This gives the protein CASSVGTGTSGTHTQYF.

The chain employs TRBV25-1 and TRBJ2-5; perhaps TRBD1 as D (6 bases). The V gene's germline CDR1 is MGHDK and CDR2 SYGVNS. Trimming pared 5 bases from V and 0 bases from J, leaving 13 bases between. The CDR3 sequence is 15 residues long. This CDR3 reads CASSSRQEHQETQYF. CDR3 nucleotides: TGTGCCAGCAGTTCCCGACAGGAGCACCAAGAGACCCAGTACTTC.

The gene calls are TRBV10-2 and TRBJ1-5, with D perhaps matching TRBD1 (6 bases). V dropped 9 bases and J dropped 7 bases, with 22 bases sitting between them. CDR3 size: 15 residues. Germline-derived CDR1 and CDR2 are WSHSY and SAAADI. The CDR3 here is CASRDEQGVSQPQHF. CDR3 bases: TGCGCCAGTAGAGACGAACAGGGAGTAAGCCAGCCCCAGCATTTT.

The chain is built from TRBV14 and TRBJ1-3; D is unresolved. V lost 2 bases and J 0 bases, leaving 8 bases between the germline ends. This CDR3 comprises 15 residues. CDR1 and CDR2 (germline): SGHDN, FVKESK. This CDR3 reads CASSQNMYSGNTIYF. The CDR3 coding sequence is TGTGCCAGCAGCCAAAACATGTACTCTGGAAACACCATATATTTT.

V is TRBV5-1 and J is TRBJ1-1, with 10 bases aligning to TRBD1. Germline V CDR1 and CDR2: SGHRS, YFSETQ. The CDR3 loop spans 17 amino acids. V trimming: 4 bases; J trimming: 0 bases; junction bases outside the gene matches: 9. CDR3 region: CASSLGGTGDLNTEAFF. As DNA, the CDR3 is TGCGCCAGCAGCCTGGGGGGGACAGGGGACTTGAACACTGAAGCTTTCTTT. Combining the CDR3 with reference TRBV5-1 and TRBJ1-1 gives the whole variable domain KAGVTQTPRYLIKTRGQQVTLSCSPISGHRSVSWYQQTPGQGLQFLFEYFSETQRNKGNFPGRFSGRQFSNSRSEMNVSTLELGDSALYLCASSLGGTGDLNTEAFFGQGTRLTVV.

The genes are TRBV7-6 and TRBJ2-7; tentative D call: TRBD1 (6 bases). This CDR3 has 14 residues. V dropped 4 bases and J dropped 5 bases, with 15 bases sitting between them. CDR1 and CDR2 (germline): SGHVS, FNYEAQ. The CDR3 sequence: CASSSRDQGNEQYF. DNA of the CDR3: TGTGCCAGCAGCTCCCGGGATCAGGGGAACGAGCAGTACTTC.

The chain is built from TRBV9 and TRBJ1-3, with TRBD1 as a possible D gene (5 bases). The V gene's germline CDR1 is SGDLS and CDR2 YYNGEE. Trimming removed 4 bases from V and 3 bases from J, with 11 bases in between. This CDR3 is 14 amino acids long. The CDR3 region is CASSLPGGGNTIYF. The DNA for the CDR3 is TGTGCCAGCAGCCTACCGGGGGGTGGAAACACCATATATTTT.

The chain couples TRBV7-9 to TRBJ1-6; 8 bases line up with TRBD1. J lost 7 bases, V lost 5 bases, and 1 base had no gene match. The length of the CDR3 is 13 residues. Per germline, CDR1 SEHNR and CDR2 FQNEAQ (reference sequence). CDR3 in amino acids: CASSRDRNSPLHF. The CDR3 bases are TGTGCCAGCAGCCGGGACAGGAATTCACCCCTCCACTTT.

As for this clone: The DNA is omitted, as the CDR3 cannot be located on it reliably, and the CDR3 follows TCRdb's listing. The CDR3 is CASILVGGLDEQYV. This chain links TRBV10-1 with TRBJ2-7; the table's D gene call, TRBD1, was not cross checked with the DNA. The length of the CDR3 is 14 amino acids, counting both ends. The germline V gene has CDR1 WNHNN and CDR2 SYGVQD (reference sequence).

The genes are TRBV9 and TRBJ2-3; 9 bases are shared with TRBD1. The CDR3 runs to 15 residues. V was pared by 4 bases and J by 2 bases, with 5 bases of the junction left unmatched. Germline V gives CDR1 SGDLS, CDR2 YYNGEE. This CDR3 reads CASSTGTGNTDTQYF. CDR3 sequence (DNA): TGTGCCAGCAGCACAGGGACAGGGAACACAGATACGCAGTATTTT.

This chain uses TRBV9 with TRBJ2-4; TRBD2 matches 8 bases. From germline, CDR1 is SGDLS and CDR2 YYNGEE. The CDR3 covers 16 residues. The V and J ends lost 3 bases and 2 bases, in that order; junction bases with no gene match: 7. CDR3 protein: CASSAGLGFSKNIQYF. CDR3 nucleotide sequence: TGTGCCAGCAGCGCGGGACTAGGCTTTTCCAAAAACATTCAGTACTTC.

The V call is TRBV4-1, the J call TRBJ2-1, with 9 bases identical to TRBD2. Trimming took 0 bases from V and 7 from J; bases not matched to a gene: 4. Germline assignment: CDR1 MGHRA and CDR2 YSYEKL. This CDR3 contains 15 residues. For the CDR3, the DNA is TGCGCCAGCAGCCAAGATAGCGGGAGAGTAAATGAGCAGTTCTTC. This codes for CASSQDSGRVNEQFF.

This chain links TRBV7-8 with TRBJ2-5, with D uncertain. CDR1 SGHVS and CDR2 FQNEAQ come from the germline V gene. V lost 1 base to trimming and J lost 5 bases, with 8 bases between them. CDR3 size: 13 residues. The CDR3 nucleotides read TGTGCCAGCAGCTTAGGTAGTGCGGAGACCCAGTACTTC. It codes for CASSLGSAETQYF.

The chain carries TRBV5-1 and TRBJ2-7; a possible D gene is TRBD1 (5 bases). V lost 0 bases to trimming and J lost 5 bases, with 9 bases between them. The CDR3 sequence is 13 residues long. CDR1 SGHRS and CDR2 YFSETQ come from the germline V gene. CDR3 protein: CASSLEVGHEQYV. CDR3 coding DNA: TGCGCCAGCAGCTTGGAGGTGGGGCACGAGCAGTACGTC.

The rearrangement joins TRBV4-3 to TRBJ1-2, with TRBD1 as a possible D gene (6 bases). This CDR3 has 16 amino acids. The ends were cut back, 0 bases at V and 8 bases at J, with 19 bases in the middle. Germline CDR1 is LGHNA and CDR2 is YSLEER. The CDR3 region has the DNA TGCGCCAGCAGCCAAGATCCAGTTCGGGGGGCATACGGCTACACCTTC. Encoded protein: CASSQDPVRGAYGYTF.

This clone was detected once. The chain recombines TRBV5-6 with TRBJ2-5; TRBD1 might be the D (7 bases). This CDR3 has 16 residues. Trimming pared 0 bases from V and 1 base from J, leaving 13 bases between. CDR1 is SGHDT and CDR2 is YYEEEE in the germline V gene. CDR3 loop: CASSLAGQGGQETQYF. Written as DNA, the CDR3 is TGTGCCAGCAGCTTGGCTGGGCAGGGGGGCCAAGAGACCCAGTACTTC.